The present T cell receptor beta chain was sequenced within a study of OX40 agonist ivuxolimab in advanced cancers. The method was immunoSEQ multiplex PCR; TCRdb's version includes in-frame clones alone and lacks a portion of them. The table lists fewer than 120,000 clones, approximately 89% of them singletons. V lost 1 base and J lost 6; bases outside the gene matches: 8. The CDR3 is made up of 15 amino acids. Germline V gene lookup returns CDR1 SEHNR and CDR2 FQNEAQ (reference sequence). The sequencing used CD4+ or CD8+ T cells sorted from blood, collected in a trial of the OX40 agonist ivuxolimab. The V gene is TRBV7-9, the J gene TRBJ1-1; 7 nucleotides match TRBD1. The source of this sequence is an adult with an advanced solid tumor such as melanoma, head and neck, liver or kidney cancer. As DNA, the CDR3 is TGTGCCAGCAGCTTAGGGGGACACAGGGGCGCTGAAGCTTTCTTT. Amino acids: CASSLGGHRGAEAFF.